The entry that follows covers one TCR beta chain sequence. The table lists this clone with a count of one. The antigen it binds to is not known. It has no much larger one-base neighbor in the sample; base qualities were not kept. The record originates from a study of T cell responses to AZD1222 COVID-19 vaccine (dated by TCRdb to the early 2020s). Broadly, across the study: A total of under 250 trial participants underwent TCR sequencing, of whom about 210 had received two doses of AZD1222 and about 26 had received two doses of the MenACWY control vaccine. Trial participants were enrolled into age subgroups of 18-55, 56-69 and 70-plus years, which contained around 140, 26 and 57 TCR-sequenced participants, respectively.

The CDR3 regions of human TCRbeta chains were analyzed by immunosequencing. For the original study's pipeline: Repertoire TCRs were matched against a reference library of SARS-CoV-2-specific TCRs generated with the MIRA antigen-specificity platform. Breadth meant the fraction of unique TCRs that were SARS-CoV-2-associated, whereas depth meant the fraction of total T cells that were SARS-CoV-2-associated. Using the MIRA data, each spike-specific TCR was assigned both to the spike region to which the TCR was reactive and to a CD4 or CD8 class. Log10-transformed breadth and depth values were compared by one-way ANOVA with Sidak's multiple comparisons tests. Here the immuneACCESS table is served through TCRdb, limited to in-frame sequences with V and J called. Missing clones are a known gap in these copies; in checked studies unresolved V genes cover under half, and the rest lacks a known reason. The V and J calls and clone size are taken from that table; D and trimming were inferred from the DNA. The sample table records about 99,000 clones; around nine tenths of these occur just once. 3.3% of the sample is held by the ten biggest clonotypes.

Study-level results and caveats: The 56-69-year group was small, and its depth increase did not reach significance, likely because of low power. Participants were mostly white British and included more females than males, and it was suggested by the authors that clonal diversity may have been underestimated. Because no day 14 peak-response samples were available, the repertoires could be characterized only after the peak T cell response. Vaccine-associated CD4 TCRs spanned the whole spike protein, with dominant responses in regions 160-218 and 743-854. Spike-specific TCR breadth and depth rose significantly after two AZD1222 doses compared with day 0 and with MenACWY recipients. Reportedly, almost half of the unique spike-specific TCRs recognized epitopes lying outside the regions that are mutated in the B.1.351 and B.1.1.7 variants. Conclusions about previously exposed vaccinees were limited because only a handful of AZD1222 recipients were SARS-CoV-2 seropositive at baseline.

Counted from cysteine to phenylalanine, this CDR3 has 16 amino acids. The DNA shown is the 48-base CDR3, in frame from base 1. Germline trimming amounts to 4 bases on V and 6 bases on J, with 9 as the count of junction bases outside the gene matches. The germline V gene supplies CDR1 MGHRA and CDR2 YSYEKL. The time point label on this specimen signifies: about 28 days (+/-7) after the second vaccine dose. This sample's treatment or condition label indicates: meningococcal conjugate vaccine given as trial control. Vaccinee samples were obtained from the UK trials COV001 and COV002, which included a single-blind randomized controlled phase 2/3 trial of AZD1222 (ChAdOx1 nCoV-19) in healthy adults. Trial participant PBMC samples were collected at day 0 and day 28 after the second dose for TCRbeta chain sequencing.

The input for sequencing was peripheral blood, taken 28 days after the second dose of the MenACWY control vaccine. The chain is assembled from TRBV4-1 and TRBJ2-2, and TRBD1 matches 9 of the central bases. The TCR originated in an adult who received the MenACWY meningococcal vaccine as a control. The DNA reads as follows: TGCGCCAGCAGCCTAACAGGGGGCCCATACTCCGGGGAGCTGTTTTTT. It encodes CASSLTGGPYSGELFF.